Below, 21 T cell receptor beta chains from the same sample are listed, as sequenced in a study of shared clonotypes between healthy human individuals. Using immunoSEQ multiplex PCR, the repertoire was profiled, and TCRdb retains in-frame clones only, with some absent. This table has approximately 2.5 million clones, about 92% appearing once. What was sequenced was naive CD4+ T cells sorted from blood. The sample's subset: CD45RA+ positively selected. These receptors were obtained from a man younger than 30 in good health.

The V call is TRBV19, the J call TRBJ2-3, with D possibly being TRBD1 (6 bases). The germline V gene has CDR1 LNHDA and CDR2 SQIVND (reference sequence). V was trimmed by 9 bases and J by 0 bases, leaving 16 bases between them. This CDR3 is built from 15 residues. The CDR3 loop is CASTRGDTSTDTQYF. The CDR3 nucleotides read TGTGCCAGCACCAGGGGAGACACTAGCACAGATACGCAGTATTTT.

This clone has just a few counts. The DNA of the CDR3 is TGTGCCACCTCCGGACAGGGGAATTCACCCCTCCACTTT. Protein sequence: CATSGQGNSPLHF. The V gene is TRBV19, the J gene TRBJ1-6; 9 nucleotides line up with TRBD1. Germline loops: CDR1 LNHDA, CDR2 SQIVND (reference sequence). The CDR3 is 13 residues long. With V trimmed by 10 bases and J by 7 bases, 5 bases remained unmatched.

The J gene is TRBJ1-1, the V gene TRBV19; weak D call: TRBD1 (5 bases). The CDR3 covers 14 residues. The germline gives CDR1 LNHDA, CDR2 SQIVND (reference sequence). V dropped 2 bases and J dropped 2 bases, with 9 bases sitting between them. The chain's CDR3 is CASSIMGRNTEAFF. For the CDR3, the DNA is TGTGCCAGTAGTATAATGGGGCGAAACACTGAAGCTTTCTTT. The whole variable domain, remainder taken from reference TRBV19 and TRBJ1-1, is DGGITQSPKYLFRKEGQNVTLSCEQNLNHDAMYWYRQDPGQGLRLIYYSQIVNDFQKGDIAEGYSVSREKKESFPLTVTSAQKNPTAFYLCASSIMGRNTEAFFGQGTRLTVV.

This chain uses TRBV7-8 with TRBJ1-1, with no clear D. The CDR3 runs to 13 residues. With 0 bases removed from V and 5 bases from J, the gap between germline ends came to 7 bases. The germline V gene encodes CDR1 SGHVS and CDR2 FQNEAQ. The CDR3 protein is CASSLAGETEAFF. CDR3 in DNA: TGTGCCAGCAGCTTAGCGGGAGAGACTGAAGCTTTCTTT. The full variable domain, rest sourced from reference TRBV7-8 and TRBJ1-1, is GAGVSQSPRYKVAKRGQDVALRCDPISGHVSLFWYQQALGQGPEFLTYFQNEAQLDKSGLPSDRFFAERPEGSVSTLKIQRTQQEDSAVYLCASSLAGETEAFFGQGTRLTVV.

This chain joins TRBV4-1 and TRBJ2-1, with TRBD1 identical over 10 bases. CDR1 and CDR2 (germline): MGHRA, YSYEKL. This CDR3 is 16 amino acids long. The trim removed 1 base at V and 8 bases at J, leaving 8 bases unmatched. The CDR3 is CASSQAGTGASYEQFF. The CDR3 DNA is TGCGCCAGCAGCCAAGCCGGGACAGGGGCCTCATATGAGCAGTTCTTC.

The CDR3 is CASSPTADTDTQYF. CDR3 coding DNA: TGTGCCAGCTCACCAACCGCGGACACAGATACGCAGTATTTT. The gene calls are TRBV18 and TRBJ2-3, with D hard to call. This CDR3 comprises 14 residues. Deletions cut 2 bases from V and 2 bases from J, with 8 bases between. Germline assignment: CDR1 KGHSH and CDR2 LQKENI. Full variable domain (missing parts from reference TRBV18 and TRBJ2-3): NAGVMQNPRHLVRRRGQEARLRCSPMKGHSHVYWYRQLPEEGLKFMVYLQKENIIDESGMPKERFSAEFPKEGPSILRIQQVVRGDSAAYFCASSPTADTDTQYFGPGTRLTVL.

This clone was detected only a few times. The V gene is TRBV5-6, the J gene TRBJ1-1; D gene uncertain. Germline loops: CDR1 SGHDT, CDR2 YYEEEE. The length of the CDR3 is 11 residues. Trimming shortened V by 2 bases and J by 6 bases, and 5 bases separated the two germline ends. The CDR3: CASSLMSEAFF. CDR3 DNA: TGTGCCAGCAGCTTAATGTCTGAAGCTTTCTTT.

The chain carries TRBV6-6 and TRBJ2-3; 9 bases are shared with TRBD1. CDR3 size: 15 residues. Germline values: CDR1 MNHNY, CDR2 SVGAGI (reference sequence). V dropped 7 bases and J dropped 2; count of bases not matched to a gene: 7. This CDR3 is CASKRDRDNTDTQYF. The CDR3 region has the DNA TGTGCCAGCAAAAGGGACAGGGACAACACAGATACGCAGTATTTT.

The V call is TRBV7-3, the J call TRBJ2-1; a weak D match, TRBD2 (5 bases). Between the trimmed V and J ends, which lost 4 bases and 0 bases, there was a span of 16 bases. From germline, CDR1 is SGHTA and CDR2 FQGTGA. This CDR3 region has 17 residues. The CDR3 protein is CASSSHAGYGSYNEQFF. The CDR3, as DNA: TGTGCCAGCAGCTCTCACGCGGGCTACGGCTCCTACAATGAGCAGTTCTTC.

Concerning this clone: Other DNA sequences of this sample code for an identical CDR3. This chain links TRBV28 with TRBJ1-2, with no clear D. The V end was cut by 8 bases, the J end by 1 base, with 5 bases between. Germline-derived CDR1 and CDR2 are MDHEN and SYDVKM. The CDR3 totals 11 residues. In DNA form, the CDR3 reads TGTGCCAGCGGCTTTAACTATGGCTACACCTTC. Its protein is CASGFNYGYTF.

The rearrangement uses TRBV25-1 and TRBJ2-4; possible D gene TRBD2, 5 bases. Deletions cut 7 bases from V and 0 bases from J, with 13 bases between. Germline CDR1 reads MGHDK; CDR2 reads SYGVNS. The CDR3 covers 15 residues. The chain's CDR3 is CASMRGWGAKNIQYF. Written as DNA, the CDR3 is TGTGCCAGCATGAGAGGGTGGGGAGCCAAAAACATTCAGTACTTC.

This chain joins TRBV2 and TRBJ2-7; 8 nucleotides match TRBD2. V gave up 6 bases and J gave up 3 bases; unmatched junction bases: 22. CDR3 size: 19 residues. CDR1 and CDR2 from the germline V gene are SNHLY and FYNNEI. The CDR3 spells CASRSGPSGWSGHYYEQYF. The CDR3 coding sequence is TGTGCCAGCAGGAGCGGGCCTAGCGGGTGGAGTGGGCATTACTACGAGCAGTACTTC.

V usage is TRBV19 and J usage is TRBJ1-2; a possible D gene is TRBD1 (5 bases). This CDR3 spans 13 amino acids. Trimming left V 3 bases short and J 4 bases short, with 9 bases between. Germline V gene lookup returns CDR1 LNHDA and CDR2 SQIVND (reference sequence). CDR3 region: CASSMGVPYGYTF. In DNA form, the CDR3 reads TGTGCCAGTAGTATGGGGGTGCCCTATGGCTACACCTTC. The full variable domain, completed using reference TRBV19 and TRBJ1-2, is DGGITQSPKYLFRKEGQNVTLSCEQNLNHDAMYWYRQDPGQGLRLIYYSQIVNDFQKGDIAEGYSVSREKKESFPLTVTSAQKNPTAFYLCASSMGVPYGYTFGSGTRLTVV.

V gene TRBV18 combines with J gene TRBJ1-1; D is unresolved. CDR1 KGHSH and CDR2 LQKENI come from the germline V gene. The CDR3 length is 11 residues. V shed 6 bases and J shed 9 bases, with 11 bases lying between them. As DNA, the CDR3 is TGTGCCAGCTCTGAGCGGAATAAAGCTTTCTTT. Translation: CASSERNKAFF.

This sequence joins TRBV5-8 and TRBJ2-5; 9 bases are shared with TRBD1. This CDR3 has 14 residues. Unmatched junction bases numbered 3, after V lost 1 base and J lost 5 bases. CDR1 and CDR2 from the germline V gene are SGHTS and YDEGEE. CDR3 region: CASSLHRGQETQYF. The CDR3 nucleotides read TGTGCCAGCAGCTTGCACAGGGGGCAGGAGACCCAGTACTTC.

A word on this clone: Other DNA sequences within the sample encode an identical CDR3. The DNA of the CDR3 is TGTGCCATCAGTGAAGGAGGACGAGAGACCCAGTACTTC. As protein: CAISEGGRETQYF. This chain links TRBV10-3 with TRBJ2-5, with D possibly matching TRBD2 (5 bases). Per germline, CDR1 ENHRY and CDR2 SYGVKD. The CDR3 loop spans 13 amino acids. Between the trimmed V and J ends, which lost 3 bases and 4 bases, there was a span of 9 bases.

The chain links TRBV5-6 to TRBJ1-1; the D gene is possibly TRBD1 (6 bases). The V end lost 4 bases, the J end lost 7 bases, and 11 bases lay between the germline ends. The germline V gene encodes CDR1 SGHDT and CDR2 YYEEEE. This CDR3 has 12 amino acids. CDR3 bases: TGTGCCAGCAGCCGGGACACAGGTGAAGCTTTCTTT. Translating gives CASSRDTGEAFF.

V gene TRBV6-1 combines with J gene TRBJ2-3; 10 nucleotides align to TRBD1. Germline V lookup: CDR1 MNHNS, CDR2 SASEGT. After removal of 0 bases from V and 5 bases from J, the junction contained 8 bases not matched to a gene. There are 17 residues in the CDR3. The CDR3 nucleotides read TGTGCCAGCAGTGAAGCAATAGGGACAGGGGCGCGAGATACGCAGTATTTT. It is translated as CASSEAIGTGARDTQYF.

V is TRBV5-1 and J is TRBJ2-5; a possible D gene is TRBD2 (5 bases). V was trimmed by 5 bases and J by 4 bases, leaving 9 bases between them. The CDR3 consists of 12 residues. Germline V gene sequence: CDR1 SGHRS, CDR2 YFSETQ. CDR3 region: CASSREGETQYF. CDR3 nucleotide sequence: TGCGCCAGCAGTCGGGAAGGAGAGACCCAGTACTTC.

The genes are TRBV28 and TRBJ1-1; 11 nucleotides align to TRBD1. V lost 2 bases to trimming and J lost 3 bases; unmatched junction nucleotides: 8. This CDR3 is 17 amino acids long. Germline assignment: CDR1 MDHEN and CDR2 SYDVKM. The DNA for the CDR3 is TGTGCCAGCAGTTTAGGGACAGGGGGGGGCCTTGACACTGAAGCTTTCTTT. Encoded protein: CASSLGTGGGLDTEAFF. Complete variable domain (other parts from reference TRBV28 and TRBJ1-1): DVKVTQSSRYLVKRTGEKVFLECVQDMDHENMFWYRQDPGLGLRLIYFSYDVKMKEKGDIPEGYSVSREKKERFSLILESASTNQTSMYLCASSLGTGGGLDTEAFFGQGTRLTVV.

The chain employs TRBV4-1 and TRBJ2-5; perhaps TRBD2 as D (5 bases). Trimming took 4 bases from V and 5 from J, leaving 11 bases between them. Germline CDR1 is MGHRA and CDR2 is YSYEKL. The CDR3 has 13 residues. The CDR3 protein is CASSPRREETQYF. Here the CDR3 DNA reads TGCGCCAGCAGCCCCCGAAGGGAGGAGACCCAGTACTTC.